This TCR beta chain originates from a study of shared clonotypes between healthy human individuals. Only one count was recorded for this clone. The same CDR3 also results from other DNA sequences found in this sample. In germline, CDR1 is MNHNY, CDR2 SVGAGI (reference sequence). The CDR3 consists of 13 residues. Trimming cost V 6 bases and J 1 base; bases outside gene matches: 3. The protocol was immunoSEQ multiplex PCR, while the TCRdb copy is restricted to in-frame clones and leaves out a portion. The data hold millions of clones, with 95% observed a single time. The sample was naive CD4+ T cells sorted from blood. Described subset: CD45RA+ positively selected. This rearrangement joins TRBV6-6 to TRBJ2-7, with 7 bases fitting TRBD1. The TCR was taken from a young man in good health. The CDR3 loop reads CASRLQGSYEQYF. In nucleotides, the CDR3 is TGTGCCAGCAGGCTACAGGGGTCCTACGAGCAGTACTTC.